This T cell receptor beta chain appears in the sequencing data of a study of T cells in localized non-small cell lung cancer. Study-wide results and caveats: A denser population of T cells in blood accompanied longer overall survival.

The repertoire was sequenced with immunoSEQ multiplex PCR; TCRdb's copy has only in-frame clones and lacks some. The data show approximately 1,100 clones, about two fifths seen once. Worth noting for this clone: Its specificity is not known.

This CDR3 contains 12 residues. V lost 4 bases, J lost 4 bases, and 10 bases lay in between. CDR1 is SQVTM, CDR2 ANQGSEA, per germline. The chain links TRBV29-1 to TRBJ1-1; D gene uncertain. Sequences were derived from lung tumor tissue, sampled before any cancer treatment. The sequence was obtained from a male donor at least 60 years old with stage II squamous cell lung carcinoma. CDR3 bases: TGCAGCGTTGCGTTCAGCCGCACTGAAGCTTTCTTT. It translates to CSVAFSRTEAFF.